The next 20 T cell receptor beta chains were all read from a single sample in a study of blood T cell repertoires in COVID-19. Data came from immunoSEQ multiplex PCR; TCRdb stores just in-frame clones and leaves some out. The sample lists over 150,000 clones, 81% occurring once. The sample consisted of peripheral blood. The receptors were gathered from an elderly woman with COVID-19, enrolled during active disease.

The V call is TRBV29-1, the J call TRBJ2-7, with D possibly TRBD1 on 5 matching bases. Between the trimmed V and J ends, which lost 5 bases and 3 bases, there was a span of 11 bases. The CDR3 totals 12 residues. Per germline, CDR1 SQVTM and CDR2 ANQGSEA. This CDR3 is CSVLYRSYEQYF. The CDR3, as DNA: TGCAGCGTTTTGTACAGGAGCTACGAGCAGTACTTC.

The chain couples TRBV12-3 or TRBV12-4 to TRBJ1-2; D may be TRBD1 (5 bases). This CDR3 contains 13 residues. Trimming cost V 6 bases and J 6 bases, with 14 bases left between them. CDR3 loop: CASSLIGGDGYTF. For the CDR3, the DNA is TGTGCCAGCAGCCTAATTGGAGGGGATGGCTACACCTTC.

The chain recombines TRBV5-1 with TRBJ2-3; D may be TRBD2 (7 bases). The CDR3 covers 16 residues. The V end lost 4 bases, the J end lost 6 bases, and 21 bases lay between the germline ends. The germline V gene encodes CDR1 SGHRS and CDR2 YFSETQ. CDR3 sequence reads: CASSPTGGLTPDTQYF. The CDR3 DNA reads TGCGCCAGCAGCCCGACGGGGGGCCTTACCCCGGATACGCAGTATTTT.

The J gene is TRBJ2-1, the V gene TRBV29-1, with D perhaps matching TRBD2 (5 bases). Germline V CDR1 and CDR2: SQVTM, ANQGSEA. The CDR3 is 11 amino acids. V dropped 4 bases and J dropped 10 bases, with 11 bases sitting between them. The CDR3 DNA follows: TGCAGCGTTGCGAGGGTTGGGGAGCAGTTCTTC. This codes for CSVARVGEQFF.

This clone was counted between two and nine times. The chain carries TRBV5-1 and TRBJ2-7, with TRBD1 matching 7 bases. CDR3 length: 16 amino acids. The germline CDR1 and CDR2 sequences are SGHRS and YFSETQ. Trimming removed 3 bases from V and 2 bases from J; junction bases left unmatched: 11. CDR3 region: CASSSDRESLAYEQYF. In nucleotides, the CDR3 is TGCGCCAGCAGCTCCGACAGGGAGAGTCTCGCCTACGAGCAGTACTTC.

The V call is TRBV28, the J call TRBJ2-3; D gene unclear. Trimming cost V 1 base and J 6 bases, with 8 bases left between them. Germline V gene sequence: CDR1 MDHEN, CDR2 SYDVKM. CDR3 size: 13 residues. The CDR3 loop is CASSLFTRDTQYF. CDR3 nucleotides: TGTGCCAGCAGTTTATTCACGCGGGATACGCAGTATTTT.

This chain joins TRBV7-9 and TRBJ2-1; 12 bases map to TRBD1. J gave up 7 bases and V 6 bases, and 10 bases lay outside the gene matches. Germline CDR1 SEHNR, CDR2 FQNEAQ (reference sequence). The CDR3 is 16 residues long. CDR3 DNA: TGTGCCAGCAGGGAGGGACAGGGGGCGCGAGGGAATGAGCAGTTCTTC. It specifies CASREGQGARGNEQFF.

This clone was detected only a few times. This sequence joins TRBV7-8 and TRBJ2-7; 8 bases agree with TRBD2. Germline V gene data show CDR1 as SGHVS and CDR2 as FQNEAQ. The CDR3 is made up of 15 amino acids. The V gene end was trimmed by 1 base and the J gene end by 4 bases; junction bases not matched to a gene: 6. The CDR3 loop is CASSLEGLVRYEQYF. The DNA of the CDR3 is TGTGCCAGCAGCTTAGAGGGACTAGTGAGATACGAGCAGTACTTC.

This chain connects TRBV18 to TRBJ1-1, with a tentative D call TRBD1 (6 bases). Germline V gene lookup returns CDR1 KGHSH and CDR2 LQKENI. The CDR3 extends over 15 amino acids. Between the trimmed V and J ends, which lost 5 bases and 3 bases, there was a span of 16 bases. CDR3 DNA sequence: TGTGCCAGCTCAGTAGAACAGGGCAGGGACACTGAAGCTTTCTTT. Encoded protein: CASSVEQGRDTEAFF.

The CDR3 region has the DNA TGCGCCAGCAGCCAAGTAGGGGGGACAGGGTATGGCTATGGCTACACCTTC. Protein: CASSQVGGTGYGYGYTF. The chain uses TRBV4-3 and TRBJ1-2, with 9 bases identical to TRBD1. There are 17 residues in the CDR3. Per germline, CDR1 LGHNA and CDR2 YSLEER. V lost 1 base, J lost 4 bases, and 10 bases stayed unmatched.

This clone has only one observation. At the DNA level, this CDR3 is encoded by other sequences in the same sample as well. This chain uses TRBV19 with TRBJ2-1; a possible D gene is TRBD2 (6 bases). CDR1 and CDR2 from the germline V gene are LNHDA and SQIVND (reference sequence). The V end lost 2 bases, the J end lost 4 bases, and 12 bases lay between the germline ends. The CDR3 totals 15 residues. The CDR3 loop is CASSITGTGYNEQFF. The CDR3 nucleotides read TGTGCCAGTAGTATAACCGGGACTGGGTACAATGAGCAGTTCTTC.

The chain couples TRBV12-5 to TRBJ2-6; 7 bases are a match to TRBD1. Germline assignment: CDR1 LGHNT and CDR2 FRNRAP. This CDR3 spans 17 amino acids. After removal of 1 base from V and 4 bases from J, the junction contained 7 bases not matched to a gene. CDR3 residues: CASGLAPTGAGANVLTF. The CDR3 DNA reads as TGTGCTAGTGGTTTGGCCCCAACAGGGGCGGGGGCCAACGTCCTGACTTTC.

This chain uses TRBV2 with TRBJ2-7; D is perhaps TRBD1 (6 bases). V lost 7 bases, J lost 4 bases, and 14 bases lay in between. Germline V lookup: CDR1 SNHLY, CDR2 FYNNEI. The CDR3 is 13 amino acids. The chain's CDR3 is CASTRDILYEQYF. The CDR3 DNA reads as TGTGCCAGCACCCGGGACATACTATACGAGCAGTACTTC. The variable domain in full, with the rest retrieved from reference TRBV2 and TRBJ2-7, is EPEVTQTPSHQVTQMGQEVILRCVPISNHLYFYWYRQILGQKVEFLVSFYNNEISEKSEIFDDQFSVERPDGSNFTLKIRSTKLEDSAMYFCASTRDILYEQYFGPGTRLTVT.

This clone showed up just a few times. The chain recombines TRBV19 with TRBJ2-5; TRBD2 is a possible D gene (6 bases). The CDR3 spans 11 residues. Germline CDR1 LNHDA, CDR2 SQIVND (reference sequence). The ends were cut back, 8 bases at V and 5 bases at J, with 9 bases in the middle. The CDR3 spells CASGLLETQYF. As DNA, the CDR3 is TGTGCCAGTGGACTATTGGAGACCCAGTACTTC.

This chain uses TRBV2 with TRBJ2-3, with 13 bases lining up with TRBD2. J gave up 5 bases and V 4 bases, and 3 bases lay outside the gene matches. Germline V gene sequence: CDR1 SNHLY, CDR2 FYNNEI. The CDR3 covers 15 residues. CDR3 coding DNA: TGTGCCAGCAGTGTACTAGCGGGAGGGATAGATACGCAGTATTTT. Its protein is CASSVLAGGIDTQYF. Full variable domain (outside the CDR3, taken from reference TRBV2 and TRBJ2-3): EPEVTQTPSHQVTQMGQEVILRCVPISNHLYFYWYRQILGQKVEFLVSFYNNEISEKSEIFDDQFSVERPDGSNFTLKIRSTKLEDSAMYFCASSVLAGGIDTQYFGPGTRLTVL.

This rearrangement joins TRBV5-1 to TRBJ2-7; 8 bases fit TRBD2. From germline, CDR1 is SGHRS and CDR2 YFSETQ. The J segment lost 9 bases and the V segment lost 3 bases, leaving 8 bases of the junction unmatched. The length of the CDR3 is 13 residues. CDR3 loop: CASSSLADRWQYF. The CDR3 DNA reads TGCGCCAGCAGCTCACTAGCGGATAGGTGGCAGTACTTC.

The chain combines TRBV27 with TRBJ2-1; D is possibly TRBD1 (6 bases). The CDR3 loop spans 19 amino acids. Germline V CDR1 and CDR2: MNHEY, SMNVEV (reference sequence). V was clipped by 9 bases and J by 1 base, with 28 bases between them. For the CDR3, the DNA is TGTGCCAGGATAACCAGGGGAAAAGGGACACCAGCGTCCTACAATGAGCAGTTCTTC. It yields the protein CARITRGKGTPASYNEQFF.

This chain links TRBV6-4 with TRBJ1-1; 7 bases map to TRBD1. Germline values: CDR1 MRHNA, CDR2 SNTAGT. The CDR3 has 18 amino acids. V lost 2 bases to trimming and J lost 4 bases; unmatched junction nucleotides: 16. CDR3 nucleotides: TGTGCCAGCAGTGACCGTTGGCAAGGGGGCGGGCGGGGCACTGAAGCTTTCTTT. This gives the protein CASSDRWQGGGRGTEAFF.

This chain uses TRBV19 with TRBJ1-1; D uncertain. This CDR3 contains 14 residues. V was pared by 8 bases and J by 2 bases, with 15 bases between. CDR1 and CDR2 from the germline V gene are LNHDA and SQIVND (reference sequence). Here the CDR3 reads CASRLRSFNTEAFF. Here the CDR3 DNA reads TGTGCCAGTCGCCTACGGTCCTTTAACACTGAAGCTTTCTTT.

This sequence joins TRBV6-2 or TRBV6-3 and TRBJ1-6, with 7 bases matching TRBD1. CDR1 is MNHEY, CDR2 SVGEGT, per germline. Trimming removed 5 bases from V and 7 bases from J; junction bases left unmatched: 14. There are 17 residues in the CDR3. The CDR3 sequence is CASSPPGQPSSNSPLHF. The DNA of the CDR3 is TGTGCCAGCAGTCCACCGGGACAGCCTTCTTCAAATTCACCCCTCCACTTT.